This T cell receptor (beta chain) was found in a study of OX40 agonist ivuxolimab in advanced cancers. As for the study in general: Ivuxolimab was delivered to patients intravenously every 2 weeks at doses spanning 0.01 to 10 mg/kg. Partial responses were recorded for three patients, including one with hepatocellular carcinoma and two with cutaneous melanoma. General study points: Clones of CD4+ and CD8+ blood T cells grew by week 6 at doses of 0.1 to 3.0 mg/kg.

Systemic immunosuppression or autoimmune disease history was grounds to exclude patients. On this clone itself: The antigen is unknown.

The table came from immunoSEQ multiplex PCR; TCRdb's copy has only in-frame clones and leaves some out. The sample holds under 65,000 clones, 70% to 90% seen once. Looked up from germline, CDR1 is LGHNA and CDR2 is YNFKEQ. V lost 4 bases to trimming and J lost 2 bases; unmatched junction nucleotides: 8. The CDR3 is 15 amino acids. Sequencing was performed on CD4+ or CD8+ T cells sorted from blood, taken in a trial of the OX40 agonist ivuxolimab. The clonotype comes from an adult with an advanced solid tumor such as melanoma, head and neck, liver or kidney cancer. The J gene is TRBJ2-7, the V gene TRBV4-2, with 7 bases matching TRBD2. The DNA for the CDR3 is TGTGCCAGCAGCCGTGGGGCGGGAGATGCCTACGAGCAGTACTTC. Its translation is CASSRGAGDAYEQYF.